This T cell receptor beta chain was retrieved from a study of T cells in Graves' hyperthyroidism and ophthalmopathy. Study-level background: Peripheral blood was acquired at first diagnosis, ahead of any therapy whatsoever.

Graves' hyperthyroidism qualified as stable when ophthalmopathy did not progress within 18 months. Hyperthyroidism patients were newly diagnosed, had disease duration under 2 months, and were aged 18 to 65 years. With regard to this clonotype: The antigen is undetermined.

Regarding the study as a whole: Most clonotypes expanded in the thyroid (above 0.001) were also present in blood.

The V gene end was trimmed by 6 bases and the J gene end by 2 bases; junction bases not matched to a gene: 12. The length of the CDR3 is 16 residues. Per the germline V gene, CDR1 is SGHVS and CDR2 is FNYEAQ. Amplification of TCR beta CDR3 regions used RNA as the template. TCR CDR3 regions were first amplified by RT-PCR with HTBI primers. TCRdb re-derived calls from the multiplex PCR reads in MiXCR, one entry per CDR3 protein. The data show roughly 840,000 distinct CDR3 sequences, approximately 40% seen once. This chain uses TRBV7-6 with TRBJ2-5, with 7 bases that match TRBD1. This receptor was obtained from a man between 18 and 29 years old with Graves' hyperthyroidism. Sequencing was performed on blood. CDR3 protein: CASSLSPGGSQETQYF. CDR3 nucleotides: TGTGCCAGCAGTTTATCGCCAGGGGGTTCACAAGAGACCCAGTACTTC.